The 29 T cell receptor beta chains listed next were all sequenced from one sample in a study of neoadjuvant anti-PD-1 for oral cavity cancer. Using immunoSEQ multiplex PCR, the repertoire was profiled, and TCRdb retains in-frame clones only, with some absent. The profile shows 13,000 to 15,000 clones, under 85% of them singletons. The time point: after neoadjuvant nivolumab, at surgical resection. Sequenced material: PBMCs, taken after nivolumab (anti-PD-1) treatment. These receptors came from a person aged 35-79 years with oral cavity squamous cell carcinoma.

This clone showed up just once. The V call is TRBV27, the J call TRBJ2-7, with TRBD2 matching 8 bases. Losses at the gene ends were 6 bases for V and 6 bases for J; bases not matched to a gene: 19. Germline V gives CDR1 MNHEY, CDR2 SMNVEV (reference sequence). The CDR3 is made up of 17 amino acids. DNA for the CDR3: TGTGCCAGCAGCCCACTCCGGGAGGGGCTTTTAGTGTTCGAGCAGTACTTC. Translated: CASSPLREGLLVFEQYF.

The chain carries TRBV28 and TRBJ2-7; no firm D call. Germline V gene sequence: CDR1 MDHEN, CDR2 SYDVKM. Trimming removed 7 bases from V and 4 bases from J, with 8 bases in between. CDR3 length equals 11 residues. This CDR3 is CASTGSYEQYF. The CDR3 nucleotides are TGTGCCAGCACTGGATCGTACGAGCAGTACTTC.

This chain uses TRBV29-1 with TRBJ1-3, with D hard to call. The CDR3 is 15 amino acids. V lost 3 bases and J 0 bases, leaving 12 bases between the germline ends. The V gene's germline CDR1 is SQVTM and CDR2 ANQGSEA. The CDR3 DNA reads TGCAGCGTTGATTCTGGCTCAGGCTCTGGAAACACCATATATTTT. It specifies CSVDSGSGSGNTIYF.

The gene calls are TRBV6-6 and TRBJ2-7; 7 bases agree with TRBD2. V gave up 7 bases and J gave up 3 bases; unmatched junction bases: 15. Germline values: CDR1 MNHNY, CDR2 SVGAGI (reference sequence). The CDR3 is made up of 16 amino acids. This CDR3 reads CASTPLPGGGIYEQYF. The CDR3 bases are TGTGCCAGCACCCCCCTTCCCGGGGGAGGGATCTACGAGCAGTACTTC.

This sequence joins TRBV10-2 and TRBJ1-2; tentatively, D is TRBD1 (5 bases). V was pared by 3 bases and J by 0 bases, with 8 bases between. Germline loops: CDR1 WSHSY, CDR2 SAAADI. The CDR3 runs to 14 residues. The DNA for the CDR3 is TGCGCCAGCAGTGACAGGGTTCCTAACTATGGCTACACCTTC. Translation: CASSDRVPNYGYTF.

The chain uses TRBV5-5 and TRBJ2-1; 14 bases line up with TRBD2. V lost 4 bases to trimming and J lost 8 bases; unmatched junction nucleotides: 8. The CDR3 has 16 residues. CDR1 is SGHKS, CDR2 YYEKEE, per germline (reference sequence). The CDR3 sequence is CASSGPGLAGAHEQFF. DNA for the CDR3: TGTGCCAGCAGCGGCCCGGGACTAGCGGGAGCGCATGAGCAGTTCTTC.

The rearrangement uses TRBV10-1 and TRBJ2-1; a weak D match, TRBD1 (5 bases). Germline CDR1 is WNHNN and CDR2 is SYGVQD (reference sequence). Trimming stripped 3 bases from V and 4 bases from J, with 16 bases between. This CDR3 spans 16 amino acids. This chain's CDR3 is CASSESDTVSYNEQFF. Written as DNA, the CDR3 is TGCGCCAGCAGTGAATCGGACACGGTTTCGTACAATGAGCAGTTCTTC.

The chain couples TRBV5-6 to TRBJ1-1; D possibly corresponds to TRBD1 (5 bases). The CDR3 spans 15 residues. Between the trimmed V and J ends, which lost 0 bases and 4 bases, there was a span of 13 bases. Germline lookup yields CDR1 SGHDT and CDR2 YYEEEE. DNA of the CDR3: TGTGCCAGCAGCTTGGTTGGGGGGATATTCACTGAAGCTTTCTTT. Protein: CASSLVGGIFTEAFF.

This clone was found a few times. The chain uses TRBV5-1 and TRBJ1-5, with D perhaps matching TRBD1 (5 bases). Looked up from germline, CDR1 is SGHRS and CDR2 is YFSETQ. V lost 0 bases, J lost 5 bases, and 6 bases lay in between. The CDR3 has 13 residues. The CDR3 loop is CASSLGGDQPQHF. The CDR3 bases are TGCGCCAGCAGCTTGGGGGGGGATCAGCCCCAGCATTTT.

J is TRBJ1-5 and V is TRBV19; 7 bases agree with TRBD1. Germline V gene data show CDR1 as LNHDA and CDR2 as SQIVND (reference sequence). V lost 5 bases and J lost 3; bases outside the gene matches: 13. The CDR3 spans 17 residues. The CDR3 DNA follows: TGTGCCAGTAGTTCCCCCCCCGGGACAGTTCCCAATCAGCCCCAGCATTTT. Encoded protein: CASSSPPGTVPNQPQHF.

The rearrangement uses TRBV9 and TRBJ2-2; D is ambiguous. Deletions cut 0 bases from V and 0 bases from J, with 9 bases between. Germline V gives CDR1 SGDLS, CDR2 YYNGEE. The CDR3 is 16 amino acids. The CDR3 region has the DNA TGTGCCAGCAGCGTAGGGGCTCGTTCGAACACCGGGGAGCTGTTTTTT. Its translation is CASSVGARSNTGELFF.

V usage is TRBV7-3 and J usage is TRBJ1-6; 7 bases are a match to TRBD1. CDR3 length equals 15 residues. Unmatched junction bases numbered 8, after V lost 3 bases and J lost 9 bases. Looked up from germline, CDR1 is SGHTA and CDR2 is FQGTGA. In nucleotides, the CDR3 is TGTGCCAGCAGCTTTAACAGGGGACCAGGTTCACCCCTCCACTTT. This encodes CASSFNRGPGSPLHF.

This clone was observed a handful of times. The chain employs TRBV2 and TRBJ1-1; the D is unclear. The V gene lost 2 bases and the J gene lost 0 bases, with 7 bases spanning the gap. The CDR3 is 14 amino acids. Germline assignment: CDR1 SNHLY and CDR2 FYNNEI. CDR3: CASSELAMNTEAFF. The DNA of the CDR3 is TGTGCCAGCAGTGAATTGGCGATGAACACTGAAGCTTTCTTT.

The chain is built from TRBV6-6 and TRBJ2-1; D call uncertain. This CDR3 region has 16 residues. V was clipped by 0 bases and J by 2 bases, with 11 bases between them. Germline CDR1 reads MNHNY; CDR2 reads SVGAGI (reference sequence). DNA for the CDR3: TGTGCCAGCAGTTACTCGAGGCGGATTACCTACAATGAGCAGTTCTTC. This translates into CASSYSRRITYNEQFF.

The chain links TRBV7-2 to TRBJ2-5; possible D gene TRBD1, 5 bases. The CDR3 runs 15 residues. Deletions cut 7 bases from V and 2 bases from J, with 17 bases between. Germline CDR1 and CDR2: SGHTA and FQGNSA. CDR3 sequence (DNA): TGTGCCAGCACCCCCGGAAGGGGCTGGCAAGAGACCCAGTACTTC. Translating gives CASTPGRGWQETQYF.

This clone came up once. The chain uses TRBV6-6 and TRBJ2-1; weak D call: TRBD2 (5 bases). Germline lookup yields CDR1 MNHNY and CDR2 SVGAGI (reference sequence). Deletions cut 2 bases from V and 0 bases from J, with 8 bases between. The CDR3 spans 15 residues. CDR3 nucleotides: TGTGCCAGCAGTTACGGCGGAGGCTCCTACAATGAGCAGTTCTTC. It is translated as CASSYGGGSYNEQFF.

V and J are TRBV7-3 and TRBJ2-1; 9 bases are a match to TRBD1. Unmatched junction bases numbered 15, after V lost 1 base and J lost 5 bases. Germline CDR1 SGHTA, CDR2 FQGTGA. CDR3 length: 19 residues. The CDR3 DNA sequence: TGTGCCAGCAGCTTAATAGGGATCGCTGGGACAGGGAAGGACAATGAGCAGTTCTTC. It yields the protein CASSLIGIAGTGKDNEQFF.

J is TRBJ2-7 and V is TRBV28, with 7 nucleotides matching TRBD2. Looked up from germline, CDR1 is MDHEN and CDR2 is SYDVKM. The CDR3 is 12 amino acids. V dropped 11 bases and J dropped 4; count of bases not matched to a gene: 8. As DNA, the CDR3 is TGTGCCGCTACCGGGACTAAGTACGAGCAGTACTTC. This sequence encodes CAATGTKYEQYF.

This chain links TRBV27 with TRBJ2-7; D is uncertain. V lost 3 bases and J lost 3, with 9 bases in between. The CDR3 consists of 13 residues. Germline V gene sequence: CDR1 MNHEY, CDR2 SMNVEV (reference sequence). The CDR3 DNA reads TGTGCCAGCAGTTTTATTAGCCGCTACGAGCAGTACTTC. Translated, it gives CASSFISRYEQYF.

The chain recombines TRBV7-9 with TRBJ2-1; D is undetermined. V was cut by 1 base and J by 4 bases, with 11 bases left in between. Germline lookup yields CDR1 SEHNR and CDR2 FQNEAQ (reference sequence). The CDR3 spans 15 residues. The CDR3 bases are TGTGCCAGCAGCTTAGTCTTGACCGAGTACAATGAGCAGTTCTTC. It is translated as CASSLVLTEYNEQFF. The entire variable domain, with the rest obtained from reference TRBV7-9 and TRBJ2-1, is as follows: DTGVSQNPRHKITKRGQNVTFRCDPISEHNRLYWYRQTLGQGPEFLTYFQNEAQLEKSRLLSDRFSAERPKGSFSTLEIQRTEQGDSAMYLCASSLVLTEYNEQFFGPGTRLTVL.

The CDR3 bases are TGTGCCAGCTCACCACCGGCTGACAGCTACTTCTATGGCTACACCTTC. It specifies CASSPPADSYFYGYTF. This sequence joins TRBV18 and TRBJ1-2, with D possibly matching TRBD1 (5 bases). Germline lookup yields CDR1 KGHSH and CDR2 LQKENI. Trimming left V 0 bases short and J 4 bases short, with 15 bases between. CDR3 length equals 16 residues.

The V and J genes are TRBV9 and TRBJ2-2; TRBD2 aligns across 11 bases. J was trimmed by 5 bases and V by 1 base; bases with no gene match: 19. The CDR3 is 21 residues long. In germline, CDR1 is SGDLS, CDR2 YYNGEE. The CDR3 DNA is TGTGCCAGCAGCGTACCCTCCGTTTCCACTAGCGGGAGAATTGTAACCGGGGAGCTGTTTTTT. Protein: CASSVPSVSTSGRIVTGELFF.

V usage is TRBV6-5 and J usage is TRBJ2-2, with D maybe TRBD2 (5 bases). Trimming stripped 2 bases from V and 7 bases from J, with 8 bases between. CDR1 MNHEY and CDR2 SVGAGI come from the germline V gene. CDR3 length: 13 residues. For the CDR3, the DNA is TGTGCCAGCAGTTACGAGGGAAGCGGGGAGCTGTTTTTT. Translation: CASSYEGSGELFF.

The rearrangement links TRBV5-6 to TRBJ2-7; no clear D. V lost 3 bases to trimming and J lost 1 base, with 8 bases between them. Germline loops: CDR1 SGHDT, CDR2 YYEEEE. The CDR3 has 13 residues. The CDR3 DNA is TGTGCCAGCAGCTACGGGCCGTCCTACGAGCAGTACTTC. Translated: CASSYGPSYEQYF.

The chain couples TRBV5-4 to TRBJ1-1, with D hard to call. CDR1 is SGHNT and CDR2 is YYREEE in the germline V gene (reference sequence). This CDR3 has 14 residues. V was shortened by 3 bases and J by 0 bases, with 9 bases between the two germline ends. CDR3 nucleotides: TGTGCCAGCAGCTCCCGGGGTTTGAACACTGAAGCTTTCTTT. Translating it yields CASSSRGLNTEAFF.

The genes are TRBV7-9 and TRBJ2-3; the D gene is possibly TRBD2 (6 bases). In germline, CDR1 is SEHNR, CDR2 FQNEAQ (reference sequence). The V end was cut by 5 bases, the J end by 2 bases, with 17 bases between. CDR3 length: 16 amino acids. CDR3 coding DNA: TGTGCCAGCAGCACAGGAGGGGTCCTTCACACAGATACGCAGTATTTT. As protein: CASSTGGVLHTDTQYF.

V and J are TRBV4-1 and TRBJ2-1, with D unresolved. Germline V gene sequence: CDR1 MGHRA, CDR2 YSYEKL. The CDR3 is made up of 13 amino acids. Deletions cut 1 base from V and 5 bases from J, with 6 bases between. CDR3 DNA sequence: TGCGCCAGCAGCCAAGGTGAACACAATGAGCAGTTCTTC. This encodes CASSQGEHNEQFF.

This clone was picked up one time. V gene TRBV30 combines with J gene TRBJ2-1; 8 positions match TRBD2. CDR3 length: 14 amino acids. CDR1 GTSNPN and CDR2 SVGIG come from the germline V gene (reference sequence). The V and J ends lost 8 bases and 6 bases, in that order; junction bases with no gene match: 12. CDR3 sequence reads: CAHLGSGSTNEQFF. In DNA form, the CDR3 reads TGTGCCCACCTGGGCAGCGGGAGTACCAATGAGCAGTTCTTC.

The V and J genes are TRBV5-1 and TRBJ1-1; the D is unclear. The V end was cut by 5 bases, the J end by 8 bases, with 16 bases between. Germline V gene sequence: CDR1 SGHRS, CDR2 YFSETQ. The CDR3 runs to 13 residues. The CDR3: CASSFSYSSEAFF. The DNA for the CDR3 is TGCGCCAGCAGTTTCTCTTACAGCTCCGAAGCTTTCTTT.